This paragraph reports one T cell receptor beta chain. Its antigen is undetermined. Treatment denoted: oral pan-JAK inhibitor, 5-10 mg twice daily. RNA extraction was followed by reverse transcription into cDNA, which acted as the sequencing template. The table came from immunoSEQ multiplex PCR; TCRdb's copy has only in-frame clones and leaves some out. Seen here are 200,000 to 250,000 clones, more than 45% observed once, and the top ten hold roughly 1.5%. V shed 5 bases and J shed 1 base, with 10 bases lying between them. CDR1 SGHTA and CDR2 FQGNSA come from the germline V gene. This CDR3 has 14 residues. The data are from a study of CD8+ T cells in alopecia areata. Study information: Severity of treated patients was scored by affected scalp percentage.

Whole-study results and caveats: Scalp clonality dropped significantly under tofacitinib, as did expanded CD8+ top-100 clones. For lesional scalp, especially alopecia totalis/universalis, clonality was higher than in normal scalp. While tofacitinib was given, many expanded lesional clones persisted in scalp and blood.

The gene calls are TRBV7-2 and TRBJ2-3, with no clear D. This specimen consisted of CD4+ T cells sorted from blood, obtained at week 4, from a patient treated with tofacitinib. This sequence was found in a human donor with alopecia areata. The CDR3 DNA follows: TGTGCCAGCAGCCTCACCTTTGGCACAGATACGCAGTATTTT. Residues: CASSLTFGTDTQYF.